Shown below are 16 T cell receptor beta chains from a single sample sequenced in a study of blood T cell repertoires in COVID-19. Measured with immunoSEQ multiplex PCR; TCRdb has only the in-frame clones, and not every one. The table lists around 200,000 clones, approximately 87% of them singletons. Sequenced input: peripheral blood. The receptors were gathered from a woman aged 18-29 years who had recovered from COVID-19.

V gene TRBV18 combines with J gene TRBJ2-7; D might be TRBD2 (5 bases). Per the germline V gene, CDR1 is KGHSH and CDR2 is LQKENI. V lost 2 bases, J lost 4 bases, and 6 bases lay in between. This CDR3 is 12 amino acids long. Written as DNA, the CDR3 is TGTGCCAGCTCACCAGAGGGTTACGAGCAGTACGTC. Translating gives CASSPEGYEQYV.

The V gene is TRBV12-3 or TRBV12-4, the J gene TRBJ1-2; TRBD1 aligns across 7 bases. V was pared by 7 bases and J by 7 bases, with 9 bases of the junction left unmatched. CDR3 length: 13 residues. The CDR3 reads CASTLTGESGYTF. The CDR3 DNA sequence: TGTGCCAGCACCCTAACAGGGGAATCTGGCTACACCTTC.

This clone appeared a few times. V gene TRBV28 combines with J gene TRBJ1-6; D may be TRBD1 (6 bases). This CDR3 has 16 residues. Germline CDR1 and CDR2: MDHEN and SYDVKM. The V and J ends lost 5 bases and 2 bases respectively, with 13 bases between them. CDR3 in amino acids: CASSTGQFTYNSPLHF. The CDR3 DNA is TGTGCCAGCAGTACCGGACAGTTCACCTATAATTCACCCCTCCACTTT.

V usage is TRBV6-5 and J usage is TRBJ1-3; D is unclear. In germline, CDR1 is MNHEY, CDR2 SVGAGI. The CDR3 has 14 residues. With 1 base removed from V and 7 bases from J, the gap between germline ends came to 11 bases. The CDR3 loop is CASSYFDGPNTIYF. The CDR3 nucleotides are TGTGCCAGCAGTTACTTTGATGGGCCGAACACCATATATTTT.

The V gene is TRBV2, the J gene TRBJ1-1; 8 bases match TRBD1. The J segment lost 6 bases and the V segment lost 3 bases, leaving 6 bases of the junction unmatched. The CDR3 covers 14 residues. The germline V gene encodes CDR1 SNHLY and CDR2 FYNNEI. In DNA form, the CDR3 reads TGTGCCAGCAGTGAGGTTTCAGGGGGCTCTGAAGCTTTCTTT. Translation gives CASSEVSGGSEAFF. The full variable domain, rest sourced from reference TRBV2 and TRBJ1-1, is EPEVTQTPSHQVTQMGQEVILRCVPISNHLYFYWYRQILGQKVEFLVSFYNNEISEKSEIFDDQFSVERPDGSNFTLKIRSTKLEDSAMYFCASSEVSGGSEAFFGQGTRLTVV.

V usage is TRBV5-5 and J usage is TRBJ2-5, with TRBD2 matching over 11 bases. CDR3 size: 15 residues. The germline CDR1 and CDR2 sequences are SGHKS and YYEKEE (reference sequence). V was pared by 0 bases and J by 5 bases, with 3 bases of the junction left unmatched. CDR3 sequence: CASSLGPSGGETQYF. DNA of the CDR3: TGTGCCAGCAGCTTGGGCCCTAGCGGGGGGGAGACCCAGTACTTC.

As DNA, the CDR3 is TGTGCCAGCAATGGACAGGAGGATGAAAAACTGTTTTTT. Protein: CASNGQEDEKLFF. This chain connects TRBV7-9 to TRBJ1-4; 7 nucleotides agree with TRBD1. The CDR3 contains 13 residues. The V gene's germline CDR1 is SEHNR and CDR2 FQNEAQ (reference sequence). V was pared by 7 bases and J by 6 bases, with 5 bases of the junction left unmatched.

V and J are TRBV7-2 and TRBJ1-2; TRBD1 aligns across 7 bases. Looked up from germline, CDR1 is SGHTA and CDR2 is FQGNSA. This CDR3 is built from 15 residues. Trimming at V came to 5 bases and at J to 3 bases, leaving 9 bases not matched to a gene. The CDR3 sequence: CASSTRQGGDYGYTF. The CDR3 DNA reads TGTGCCAGCAGCACCAGACAGGGTGGCGACTATGGCTACACCTTC.

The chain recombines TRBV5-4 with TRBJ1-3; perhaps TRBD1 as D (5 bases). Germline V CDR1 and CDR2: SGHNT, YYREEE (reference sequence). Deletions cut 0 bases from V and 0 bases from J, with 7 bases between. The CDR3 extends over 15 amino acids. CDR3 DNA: TGTGCCAGCAGCTTGGCTGGGGCCTCTGGAAACACCATATATTTT. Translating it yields CASSLAGASGNTIYF.

The CDR3 is CASSSSRTSDRYNEQFF. Here the CDR3 DNA reads TGTGCCAGCAGTTCCTCCCGGACTAGCGATCGATACAATGAGCAGTTCTTC. V gene TRBV7-9 combines with J gene TRBJ2-1; TRBD2 agrees at 9 bases. Germline V gives CDR1 SEHNR, CDR2 FQNEAQ (reference sequence). This CDR3 contains 17 residues. The V and J ends lost 6 bases and 4 bases, in that order; junction bases with no gene match: 13.

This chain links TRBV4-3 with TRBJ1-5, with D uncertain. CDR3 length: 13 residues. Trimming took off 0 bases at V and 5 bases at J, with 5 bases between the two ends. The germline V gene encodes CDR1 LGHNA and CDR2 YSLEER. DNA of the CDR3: TGCGCCAGCAGCCAAGATCGGGATCAGCCCCAGCATTTT. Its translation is CASSQDRDQPQHF.

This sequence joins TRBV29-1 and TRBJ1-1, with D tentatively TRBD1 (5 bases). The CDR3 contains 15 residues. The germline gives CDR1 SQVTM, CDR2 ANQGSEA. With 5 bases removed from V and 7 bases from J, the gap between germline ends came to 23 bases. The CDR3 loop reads CSVPHTGGGRVEAFF. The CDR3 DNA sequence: TGCAGCGTTCCACATACCGGCGGGGGTCGGGTTGAAGCTTTCTTT.

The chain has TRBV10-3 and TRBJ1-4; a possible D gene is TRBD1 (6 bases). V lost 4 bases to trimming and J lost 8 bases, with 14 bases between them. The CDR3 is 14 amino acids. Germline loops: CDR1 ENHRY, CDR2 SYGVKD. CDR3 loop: CAISATGTREKLFF. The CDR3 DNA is TGTGCCATCAGTGCCACCGGGACAAGAGAAAAACTGTTTTTT.

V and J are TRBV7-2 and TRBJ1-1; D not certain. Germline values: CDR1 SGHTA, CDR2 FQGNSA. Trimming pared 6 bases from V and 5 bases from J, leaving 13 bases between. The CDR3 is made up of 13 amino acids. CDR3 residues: CASRYQVGTEAFF. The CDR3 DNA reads TGTGCCAGCAGGTACCAGGTTGGAACTGAAGCTTTCTTT. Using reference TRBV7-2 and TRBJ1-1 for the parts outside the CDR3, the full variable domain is GAGVSQSPSNKVTEKGKDVELRCDPISGHTALYWYRQSLGQGLEFLIYFQGNSAPDKSGLPSDRFSAERTGGSVSTLTIQRTQQEDSAVYLCASRYQVGTEAFFGQGTRLTVV.

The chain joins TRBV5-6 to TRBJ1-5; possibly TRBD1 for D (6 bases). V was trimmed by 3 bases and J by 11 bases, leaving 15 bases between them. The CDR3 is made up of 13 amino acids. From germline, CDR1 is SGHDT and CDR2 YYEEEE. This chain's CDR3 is CASSSDSRGAQHF. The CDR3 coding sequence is TGTGCCAGCAGCTCGGACAGCCGAGGAGCCCAGCATTTT.

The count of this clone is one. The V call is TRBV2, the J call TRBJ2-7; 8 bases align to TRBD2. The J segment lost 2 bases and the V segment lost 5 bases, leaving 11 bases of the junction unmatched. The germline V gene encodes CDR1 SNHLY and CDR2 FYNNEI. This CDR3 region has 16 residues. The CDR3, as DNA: TGTGCCAGCAGTACCGGTCTAGCGGGCTCTCCCTACGAGCAGTACTTC. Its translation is CASSTGLAGSPYEQYF.